Below are 5 T cell receptor beta chains sequenced from a single sample in a study of regulatory T cells in long-lasting Graves disease. In building TCR beta libraries, iRepertoire HTBI primers were used together with Arm-PCR of CDR3 regions. TCRdb passed the multiplex PCR reads through MiXCR, listing each CDR3 protein once. The sample yields approximately 490,000 distinct CDR3 sequences, roughly 17% seen once. The sample's time point: newly diagnosed GD, antithyroid drugs for less than 3 months. RNA extracted from PBMCs served as the sequencing template. In addition, the sample was reused for a study of T cells in Graves' hyperthyroidism and ophthalmopathy.

The sample was peripheral blood mononuclear cells (PBMCs), taken at new diagnosis, from a patient treated with antithyroid drugs. These receptors all stem from a man aged 40-49 years with Graves disease.

This clonotype has only a few counts. The chain combines TRBV7-9 with TRBJ2-2, with D perhaps TRBD1 (6 bases). V was pared by 4 bases and J by 2 bases, with 17 bases between. This CDR3 is 17 amino acids long. The germline V gene encodes CDR1 SEHNR and CDR2 FQNEAQ (reference sequence). CDR3 DNA sequence: TGTGCCAGCAGCTCCAAGGAACCGGGACACAACACCGGGGAGCTGTTTTTT. Its translation: CASSSKEPGHNTGELFF. Looking up the rest from reference TRBV7-9 and TRBJ2-2 gives the full variable domain: DTGVSQNPRHKITKRGQNVTFRCDPISEHNRLYWYRQTLGQGPEFLTYFQNEAQLEKSRLLSDRFSAERPKGSFSTLEIQRTEQGDSAMYLCASSSKEPGHNTGELFFGEGSRLTVL.

The chain employs TRBV6-2 or TRBV6-3 and TRBJ2-1, with 9 positions matching TRBD2. This CDR3 has 14 amino acids. V dropped 2 bases and J dropped 9; count of bases not matched to a gene: 5. Germline assignment: CDR1 MNHEY and CDR2 SVGEGT. CDR3 coding DNA: TGTGCCAGCAGTTACAGGCGGGGGGGCGGTGAGCAGTTCTTC. As protein: CASSYRRGGGEQFF.

This clonotype was detected ten times or more. The V gene is TRBV27, the J gene TRBJ2-5, with D tentatively TRBD2 (6 bases). This CDR3 contains 14 residues. The V gene's germline CDR1 is MNHEY and CDR2 SMNVEV (reference sequence). Trimming left V 6 bases short and J 4 bases short, with 15 bases between. The CDR3 region has the DNA TGTGCCAGCAGCAGGACTACCCCACGAGAGACCCAGTACTTC. Translated: CASSRTTPRETQYF.

This clonotype was picked up many times. The V call is TRBV9, the J call TRBJ2-7; 11 bases agree with TRBD2. J was trimmed by 3 bases and V by 0 bases; bases with no gene match: 2. Germline V gives CDR1 SGDLS, CDR2 YYNGEE. This CDR3 spans 15 amino acids. Here the CDR3 reads CASSVEGTSGYEQYF. CDR3 DNA: TGTGCCAGCAGCGTAGAGGGGACTAGCGGCTACGAGCAGTACTTC.

This clonotype came up many times. This chain links TRBV18 with TRBJ2-5; TRBD2 is a possible D gene (5 bases). This CDR3 is built from 14 residues. In germline, CDR1 is KGHSH, CDR2 LQKENI. V lost 3 bases to trimming and J lost 2 bases, with 10 bases between them. CDR3 in amino acids: CASSPTTLQETQYF. The CDR3 nucleotides are TGTGCCAGCTCACCGACTACATTACAAGAGACCCAGTACTTC.